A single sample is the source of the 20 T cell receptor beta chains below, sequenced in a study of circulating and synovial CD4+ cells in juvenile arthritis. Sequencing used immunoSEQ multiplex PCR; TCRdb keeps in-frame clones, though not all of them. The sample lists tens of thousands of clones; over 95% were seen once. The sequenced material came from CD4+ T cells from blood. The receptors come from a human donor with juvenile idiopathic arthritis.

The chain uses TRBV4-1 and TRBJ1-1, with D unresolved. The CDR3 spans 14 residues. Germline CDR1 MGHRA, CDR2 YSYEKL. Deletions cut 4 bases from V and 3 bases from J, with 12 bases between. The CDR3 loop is CASSPQQAHTEAFF. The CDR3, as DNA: TGCGCCAGCAGCCCCCAGCAGGCGCACACTGAAGCTTTCTTT.

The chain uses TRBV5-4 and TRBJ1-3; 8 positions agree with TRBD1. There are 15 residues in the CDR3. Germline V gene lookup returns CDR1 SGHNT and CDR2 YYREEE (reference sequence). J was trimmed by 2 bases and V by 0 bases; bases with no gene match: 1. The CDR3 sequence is CASSLGTGTGNTIYF. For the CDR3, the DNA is TGTGCCAGCAGCTTGGGGACAGGGACTGGAAACACCATATATTTT.

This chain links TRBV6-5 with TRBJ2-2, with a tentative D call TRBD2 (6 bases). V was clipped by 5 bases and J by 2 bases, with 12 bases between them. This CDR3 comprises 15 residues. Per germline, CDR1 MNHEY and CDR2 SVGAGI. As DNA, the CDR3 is TGTGCCAGCAGTCCCCTAGCGCCTAACACCGGGGAGCTGTTTTTT. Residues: CASSPLAPNTGELFF.

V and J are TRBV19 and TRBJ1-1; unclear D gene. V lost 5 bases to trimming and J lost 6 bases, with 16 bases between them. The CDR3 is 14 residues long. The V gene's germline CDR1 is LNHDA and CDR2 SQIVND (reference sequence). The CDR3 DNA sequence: TGTGCCAGTAGTCCGAGGGTGGATAAAGCTGAAGCTTTCTTT. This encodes CASSPRVDKAEAFF.

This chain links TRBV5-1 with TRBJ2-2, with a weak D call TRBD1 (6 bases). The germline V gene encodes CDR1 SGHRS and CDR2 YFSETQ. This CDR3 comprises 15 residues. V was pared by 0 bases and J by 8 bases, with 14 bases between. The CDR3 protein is CASSLEGQSWGELFF. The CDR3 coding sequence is TGCGCCAGCAGCTTGGAAGGACAGTCCTGGGGGGAGCTGTTTTTT.

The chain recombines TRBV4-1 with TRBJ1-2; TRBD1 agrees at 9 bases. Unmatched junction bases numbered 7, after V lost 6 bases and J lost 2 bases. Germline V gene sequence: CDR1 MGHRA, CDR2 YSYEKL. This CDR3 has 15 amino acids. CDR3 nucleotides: TGCGCCAGCAGACGCGTCGGGACAGGGAACTATGGCTACACCTTC. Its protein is CASRRVGTGNYGYTF.

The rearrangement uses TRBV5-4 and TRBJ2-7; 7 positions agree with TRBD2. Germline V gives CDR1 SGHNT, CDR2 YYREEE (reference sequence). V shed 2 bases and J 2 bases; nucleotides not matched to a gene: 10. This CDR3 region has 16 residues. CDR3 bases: TGTGCCAGCAGCTTTGCCTCGGGGAGGGTCCCCTACGAGCAGTACTTC. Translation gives CASSFASGRVPYEQYF.

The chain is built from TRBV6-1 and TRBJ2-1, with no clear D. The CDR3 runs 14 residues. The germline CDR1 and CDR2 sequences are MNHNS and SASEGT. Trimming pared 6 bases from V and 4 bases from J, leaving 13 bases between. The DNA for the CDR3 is TGTGCCAGCAGCTCCTCAGGTTTATACAATGAGCAGTTCTTC. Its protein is CASSSSGLYNEQFF.

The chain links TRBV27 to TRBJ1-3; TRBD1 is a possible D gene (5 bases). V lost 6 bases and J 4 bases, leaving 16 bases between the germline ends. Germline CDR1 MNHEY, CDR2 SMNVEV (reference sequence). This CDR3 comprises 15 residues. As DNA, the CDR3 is TGTGCCAGCAGCAGAGTCGGGGGAGTAGGAAACACCATATATTTT. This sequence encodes CASSRVGGVGNTIYF.

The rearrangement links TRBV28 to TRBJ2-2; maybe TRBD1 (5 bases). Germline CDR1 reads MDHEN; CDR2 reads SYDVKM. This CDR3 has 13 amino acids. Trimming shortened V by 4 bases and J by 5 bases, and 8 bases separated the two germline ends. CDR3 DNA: TGTGCCAGCAGTTCGCCAGGGACCGGGGAGCTGTTTTTT. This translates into CASSSPGTGELFF.

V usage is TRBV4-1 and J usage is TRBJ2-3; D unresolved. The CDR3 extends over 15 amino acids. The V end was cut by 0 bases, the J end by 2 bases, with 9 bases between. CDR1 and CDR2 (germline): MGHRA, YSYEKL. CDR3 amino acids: CASSQDDQDTDTQYF. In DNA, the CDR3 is TGCGCCAGCAGCCAAGATGATCAGGACACAGATACGCAGTATTTT.

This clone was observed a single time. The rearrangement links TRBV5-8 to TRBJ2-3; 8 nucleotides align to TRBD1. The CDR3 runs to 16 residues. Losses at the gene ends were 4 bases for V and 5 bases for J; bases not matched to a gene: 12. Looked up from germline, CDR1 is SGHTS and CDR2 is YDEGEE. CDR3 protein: CASSAGTRGTGDTQYF. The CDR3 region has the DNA TGTGCCAGCAGCGCTGGGACCAGGGGGACAGGAGATACGCAGTATTTT.

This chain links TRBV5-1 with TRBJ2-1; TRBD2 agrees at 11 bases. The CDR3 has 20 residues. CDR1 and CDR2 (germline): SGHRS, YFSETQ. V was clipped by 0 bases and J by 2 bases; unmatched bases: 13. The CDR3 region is CASSLVIGGSSGRAYNEQFF. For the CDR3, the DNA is TGCGCCAGCAGCTTGGTAATCGGGGGGAGTAGCGGGAGGGCCTACAATGAGCAGTTCTTC.

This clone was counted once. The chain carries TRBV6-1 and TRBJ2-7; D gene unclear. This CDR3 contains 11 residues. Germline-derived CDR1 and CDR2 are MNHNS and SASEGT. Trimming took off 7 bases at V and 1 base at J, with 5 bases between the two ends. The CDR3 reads CASTASYEQYF. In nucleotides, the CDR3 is TGTGCCAGCACTGCGTCCTACGAGCAGTACTTC.

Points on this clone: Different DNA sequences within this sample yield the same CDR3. The CDR3 DNA reads as TGTGCCGGCAGACAGGGGCTTAATGAAAAACTGTTTTTT. Translating it yields CAGRQGLNEKLFF. V usage is TRBV10-3 and J usage is TRBJ1-4, with 8 bases aligning to TRBD1. The CDR3 contains 13 residues. Per germline, CDR1 ENHRY and CDR2 SYGVKD. With 11 bases clipped from V and 4 bases from J, the junction kept 6 bases outside the gene matches.

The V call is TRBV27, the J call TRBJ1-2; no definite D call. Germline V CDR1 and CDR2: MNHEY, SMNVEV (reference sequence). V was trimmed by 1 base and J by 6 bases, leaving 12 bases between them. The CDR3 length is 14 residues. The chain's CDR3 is CASSLWPAPNGYTF. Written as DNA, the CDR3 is TGTGCCAGCAGTTTATGGCCAGCGCCAAATGGCTACACCTTC.

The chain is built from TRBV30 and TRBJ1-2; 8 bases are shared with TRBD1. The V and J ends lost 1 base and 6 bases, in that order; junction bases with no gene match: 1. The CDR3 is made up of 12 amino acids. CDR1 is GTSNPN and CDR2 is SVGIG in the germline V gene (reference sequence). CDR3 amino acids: CAWSDRGNGYTF. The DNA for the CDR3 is TGTGCCTGGAGTGACAGGGGGAATGGCTACACCTTC.

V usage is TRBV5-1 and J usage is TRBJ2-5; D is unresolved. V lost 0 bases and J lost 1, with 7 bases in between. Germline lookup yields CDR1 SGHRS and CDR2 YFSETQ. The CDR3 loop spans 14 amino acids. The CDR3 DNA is TGCGCCAGCAGCTTGGCCAGGATCCAAGAGACCCAGTACTTC. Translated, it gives CASSLARIQETQYF.

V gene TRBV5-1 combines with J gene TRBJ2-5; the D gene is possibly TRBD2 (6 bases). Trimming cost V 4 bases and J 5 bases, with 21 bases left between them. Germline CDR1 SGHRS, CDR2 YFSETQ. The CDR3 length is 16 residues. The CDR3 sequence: CASSPQAGLGRETQYF. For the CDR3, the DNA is TGCGCCAGCAGCCCGCAAGCGGGCCTTGGCCGGGAGACCCAGTACTTC.

This chain's CDR3 is CASSPGTPMGEKLFF. DNA of the CDR3: TGTGCCAGCAGCCCGGGGACACCTATGGGAGAAAAACTGTTTTTT. V gene TRBV7-2 combines with J gene TRBJ1-4, with D maybe TRBD1 (6 bases). The CDR3 contains 15 residues. CDR1 SGHTA and CDR2 FQGNSA come from the germline V gene. Trimming pared 5 bases from V and 8 bases from J, leaving 18 bases between.